These 20 T cell receptor beta chains were sequenced from one sample in a study of blood T cell repertoires in COVID-19. Here immunoSEQ multiplex PCR was the method, and the copy in TCRdb shows in-frame clones only, minus some. The repertoire has 250,000 to 300,000 clones, about 91% of them found once; the top ten carry 4% to 5%. The sample taken for sequencing was peripheral blood. These receptor sequences come from a woman in her thirties or forties who had recovered from COVID-19.

The rearrangement uses TRBV7-9 and TRBJ2-1; D might be TRBD2 (7 bases). Trimming shortened V by 5 bases and J by 6 bases, and 17 bases separated the two germline ends. The CDR3 is 15 amino acids. Germline lookup yields CDR1 SEHNR and CDR2 FQNEAQ (reference sequence). The CDR3 is CASSPGERGGNEQFF. The CDR3 coding sequence is TGTGCCAGCAGCCCGGGTGAGAGGGGGGGCAATGAGCAGTTCTTC.

The chain employs TRBV3-1 (or the pseudogene TRBV3-2) and TRBJ2-3; the match to TRBD2 covers 8 bases. The CDR3 has 16 residues. Unmatched junction bases numbered 5, after V lost 1 base and J lost 2 bases. Germline loops: CDR1 LGHDT, CDR2 YNNKEL (reference sequence). For the CDR3, the DNA is TGTGCCAGCAGCCAAGCATCGGGACTAGACACAGATACGCAGTATTTT. This gives the protein CASSQASGLDTDTQYF.

This clone was detected only once. The chain carries TRBV6-4 and TRBJ2-7, with D perhaps matching TRBD2 (6 bases). There are 14 residues in the CDR3. Per the germline V gene, CDR1 is MRHNA and CDR2 is SNTAGT. V gave up 11 bases and J gave up 0 bases, with 17 bases separating them. CDR3 sequence reads: CAPLGGKSSYEQYV. For the CDR3, the DNA is TGTGCCCCTCTGGGCGGGAAGAGCTCCTACGAGCAGTACGTC.

The rearrangement uses TRBV9 and TRBJ1-5; TRBD1 matches at 7 bases. After removal of 3 bases from V and 9 bases from J, the junction contained 15 bases not matched to a gene. CDR3 size: 16 residues. The germline V gene encodes CDR1 SGDLS and CDR2 YYNGEE. Here the CDR3 DNA reads TGTGCCAGCAGCGCCGCATCGGGACAGTACCCTTCGCCCCAGCATTTT. It codes for CASSAASGQYPSPQHF.

The V call is TRBV19, the J call TRBJ2-7, with 7 bases lining up with TRBD1. CDR3 size: 15 residues. The germline V gene has CDR1 LNHDA and CDR2 SQIVND (reference sequence). V was pared by 3 bases and J by 3 bases, with 8 bases of the junction left unmatched. CDR3 residues: CASSIAGTAVYEQYF. The CDR3 DNA reads TGTGCCAGTAGTATCGCCGGGACAGCAGTCTACGAGCAGTACTTC.

The count of this clone is one. V and J are TRBV4-1 and TRBJ1-1; 8 bases agree with TRBD1. The ends lost 1 base at V and 6 bases at J; junction bases unmatched: 4. The CDR3 has 14 amino acids. Germline loops: CDR1 MGHRA, CDR2 YSYEKL. CDR3 DNA sequence: TGCGCCAGCAGCCAAGTACAGGGGGGGGCTGAAGCTTTCTTT. Translation gives CASSQVQGGAEAFF.

This clone is a singleton in its sample. The chain has TRBV6-5 and TRBJ1-4; D is ambiguous. The CDR3 spans 13 residues. Germline CDR1 reads MNHEY; CDR2 reads SVGAGI. Deletions cut 8 bases from V and 8 bases from J, with 15 bases between. CDR3 residues: CASGRGREEKLFF. The CDR3 coding sequence is TGTGCCAGCGGGAGAGGTCGGGAAGAAAAACTGTTTTTT.

V gene TRBV19 combines with J gene TRBJ2-5; 9 nucleotides agree with TRBD2. Germline V gene sequence: CDR1 LNHDA, CDR2 SQIVND (reference sequence). The trim removed 5 bases at V and 5 bases at J, leaving 9 bases unmatched. CDR3 length: 15 residues. CDR3 sequence reads: CASSPLGGGVETQYF. For the CDR3, the DNA is TGTGCCAGTAGTCCCCTCGGCGGGGGGGTTGAGACCCAGTACTTC. The variable domain in full, with the rest retrieved from reference TRBV19 and TRBJ2-5, is DGGITQSPKYLFRKEGQNVTLSCEQNLNHDAMYWYRQDPGQGLRLIYYSQIVNDFQKGDIAEGYSVSREKKESFPLTVTSAQKNPTAFYLCASSPLGGGVETQYFGPGTRLLVL.

This clone was seen only once. This chain links TRBV9 with TRBJ1-2; D perhaps matches TRBD1 (6 bases). The V and J ends lost 2 bases and 2 bases respectively, with 10 bases between them. The germline V gene encodes CDR1 SGDLS and CDR2 YYNGEE. The length of the CDR3 is 14 residues. Here the CDR3 reads CASSVRQANYGYTF. CDR3 nucleotides: TGTGCCAGCAGCGTTCGACAGGCGAACTATGGCTACACCTTC.

Here the CDR3 reads CAWSEGDRGSHSYEQYF. The CDR3 bases are TGTGCCTGGAGTGAGGGGGACAGGGGGTCCCACTCCTACGAGCAGTACTTC. The V and J genes are TRBV30 and TRBJ2-7; 11 bases agree with TRBD1. Germline CDR1 is GTSNPN and CDR2 is SVGIG (reference sequence). The CDR3 has 17 amino acids. J gave up 0 bases and V 1 base, and 8 bases lay outside the gene matches.

The chain recombines TRBV3-1 (or the pseudogene TRBV3-2) with TRBJ2-1; TRBD2 matches at 12 bases. Per the germline V gene, CDR1 is LGHDT and CDR2 is YNNKEL (reference sequence). With 1 base clipped from V and 6 bases from J, the junction kept 4 bases outside the gene matches. The CDR3 loop spans 16 amino acids. CDR3 amino acids: CASSQASGRAVNEQFF. The CDR3, as DNA: TGTGCCAGCAGCCAAGCTAGCGGGAGGGCCGTCAATGAGCAGTTCTTC.

The J gene is TRBJ2-7, the V gene TRBV18; D is ambiguous. The CDR3 is 15 residues long. V was shortened by 6 bases and J by 2 bases, with 17 bases between the two germline ends. CDR1 and CDR2 from the germline V gene are KGHSH and LQKENI. CDR3 loop: CASSPSNSRTYEQYF. CDR3 sequence (DNA): TGTGCCAGCTCTCCCTCGAATAGTAGAACCTACGAGCAGTACTTC. Supplemented by reference TRBV18 and TRBJ2-7, the full variable domain reads NAGVMQNPRHLVRRRGQEARLRCSPMKGHSHVYWYRQLPEEGLKFMVYLQKENIIDESGMPKERFSAEFPKEGPSILRIQQVVRGDSAAYFCASSPSNSRTYEQYFGPGTRLTVT.

The chain employs TRBV5-5 and TRBJ1-2; 7 bases fit TRBD1. After removal of 0 bases from V and 2 bases from J, the junction contained 7 bases not matched to a gene. This CDR3 comprises 16 residues. Germline V gene lookup returns CDR1 SGHKS and CDR2 YYEKEE (reference sequence). The CDR3 coding sequence is TGTGCCAGCAGCTTGGTTAGCGGGACAGAAAACTATGGCTACACCTTC. This codes for CASSLVSGTENYGYTF.

V and J are TRBV3-1 (or the pseudogene TRBV3-2) and TRBJ1-3, with D maybe TRBD1 (5 bases). V lost 1 base, J lost 4 bases, and 11 bases lay in between. The CDR3 length is 15 residues. Germline CDR1 is LGHDT and CDR2 is YNNKEL (reference sequence). For the CDR3, the DNA is TGTGCCAGCAGCCAAGCCAGGGCTGGGGGAAACACCATATATTTT. Amino acid sequence: CASSQARAGGNTIYF.

V is TRBV19 and J is TRBJ1-1; TRBD1 might be the D (6 bases). CDR1 and CDR2 from the germline V gene are LNHDA and SQIVND (reference sequence). The CDR3 has 14 residues. V was shortened by 6 bases and J by 4 bases, with 15 bases between the two germline ends. CDR3 nucleotide sequence: TGTGCCAGTAGAAATACAGGGTCTGGCACTGAAGCTTTCTTT. Translation: CASRNTGSGTEAFF.

The chain is built from TRBV27 and TRBJ2-2, with D uncertain. Germline lookup yields CDR1 MNHEY and CDR2 SMNVEV (reference sequence). CDR3 size: 13 residues. Trimming left V 3 bases short and J 5 bases short, with 7 bases between. CDR3 DNA: TGTGCCAGCAGTTTTTTCGTTACCGGGGAGCTGTTTTTT. As protein: CASSFFVTGELFF.

The chain couples TRBV9 to TRBJ2-4; D uncertain. With 2 bases removed from V and 0 bases from J, the gap between germline ends came to 12 bases. The CDR3 is 16 amino acids. The germline gives CDR1 SGDLS, CDR2 YYNGEE. The CDR3 here is CASSVDGALAKNIQYF. The CDR3 DNA reads TGTGCCAGCAGCGTCGACGGAGCTCTAGCCAAAAACATTCAGTACTTC. The variable domain in full, with the rest retrieved from reference TRBV9 and TRBJ2-4, is DSGVTQTPKHLITATGQRVTLRCSPRSGDLSVYWYQQSLDQGLQFLIQYYNGEERAKGNILERFSAQQFPDLHSELNLSSLELGDSALYFCASSVDGALAKNIQYFGAGTRLSVL.

This clone was picked up one time. The chain is built from TRBV24-1 and TRBJ2-3, with 8 bases fitting TRBD1. V was clipped by 0 bases and J by 4 bases; unmatched bases: 11. CDR3 size: 18 residues. In germline, CDR1 is KGHDR, CDR2 SFDVKD. The CDR3 sequence is CATSDLSPRQGPPDTQYF. The CDR3 DNA sequence: TGTGCCACCAGTGATTTGTCCCCACGACAGGGGCCCCCAGATACGCAGTATTTT.

The V gene is TRBV2, the J gene TRBJ2-5; TRBD2 matches at 13 bases. Germline trimming cut 4 bases from V and 5 bases from J; bases unmatched to any gene: 4. Germline CDR1 is SNHLY and CDR2 is FYNNEI. The CDR3 spans 15 residues. CDR3 sequence (DNA): TGTGCCAGCAGTGGAACTAGCGGGAGGGTGGAGACCCAGTACTTC. Translated, it gives CASSGTSGRVETQYF.

The chain combines TRBV30 with TRBJ1-1, with TRBD1 matching over 9 bases. Germline V lookup: CDR1 GTSNPN, CDR2 SVGIG (reference sequence). J was trimmed by 0 bases and V by 3 bases; bases with no gene match: 5. The CDR3 runs to 15 residues. CDR3 DNA: TGTGCCTGGAGGGGGACAGGGCTCATGAACACTGAAGCTTTCTTT. It encodes CAWRGTGLMNTEAFF.